The 32 T cell receptor beta chains below come from one sample, sequenced in a study of cytomegalovirus exposure and HLA in healthy donors. Both 60 Vbeta primers and 13 Jbeta primers went into the PCR. TCRdb's table, derived via immunoSEQ multiplex PCR, lists solely in-frame clones and lacks some. The data contain 95,000 to 120,000 clones, around 70% of them singletons. The sample was PBMCs. These receptors were collected from a woman between 35 and 50 years old in good health and CMV-seropositive.

The rearrangement uses TRBV2 and TRBJ1-2, with 9 positions matching TRBD1. CDR3 length: 13 residues. The V gene's germline CDR1 is SNHLY and CDR2 FYNNEI. Trimming at V came to 9 bases and at J to 7 bases, leaving 9 bases not matched to a gene. The CDR3 here is CASSDRGEGGYTF. The DNA of the CDR3 is TGTGCCAGTAGCGACAGGGGGGAAGGTGGCTACACCTTC.

The rearrangement uses TRBV6-1 and TRBJ2-1; TRBD2 matches at 15 bases. The germline V gene encodes CDR1 MNHNS and CDR2 SASEGT. The CDR3 is 20 amino acids. The ends lost 3 bases at V and 9 bases at J; junction bases unmatched: 18. The CDR3 sequence: CASSDGLAGGVRERGREQFF. DNA of the CDR3: TGTGCCAGCAGTGACGGACTAGCGGGGGGGGTTCGGGAACGCGGGCGTGAGCAGTTCTTC.

The genes are TRBV10-3 and TRBJ1-2; weak D call: TRBD1 (5 bases). The germline gives CDR1 ENHRY, CDR2 SYGVKD. The CDR3 extends over 15 amino acids. V lost 3 bases, J lost 2 bases, and 13 bases lay in between. CDR3 in DNA: TGTGCCATCAGTGAACCTCACAGGAGAAACTATGGCTACACCTTC. This codes for CAISEPHRRNYGYTF.

The rearrangement links TRBV2 to TRBJ1-2; D is unclear. Trimming took 8 bases from V and 0 from J, leaving 7 bases between them. This CDR3 spans 12 amino acids. Germline CDR1 is SNHLY and CDR2 is FYNNEI. The CDR3, as DNA: TGTGCCAGCGCAGAAGCTAACTATGGCTACACCTTC. Protein product: CASAEANYGYTF.

This clone was detected a few times. This chain links TRBV9 with TRBJ1-1, with 9 nucleotides matching TRBD1. The CDR3 is made up of 15 amino acids. Per germline, CDR1 SGDLS and CDR2 YYNGEE. V shed 7 bases and J 3 bases; nucleotides not matched to a gene: 10. CDR3 nucleotides: TGTGCCAGCGGGCGGATGGGGACAGGGTACACTGAAGCTTTCTTT. It specifies CASGRMGTGYTEAFF.

The V gene is TRBV5-1, the J gene TRBJ2-3, with 8 bases identical to TRBD2. The CDR3 spans 14 residues. The junction had 3 bases not matched to a gene; V was cut back by 6 bases and J by 0 bases. Germline CDR1 SGHRS, CDR2 YFSETQ. The DNA for the CDR3 is TGCGCCAGCAAGGTAGCGGGGAGCACAGATACGCAGTATTTT. This translates into CASKVAGSTDTQYF.

The genes are TRBV2 and TRBJ1-4; 8 bases map to TRBD1. This CDR3 region has 14 residues. Per germline, CDR1 SNHLY and CDR2 FYNNEI. Trimming removed 4 bases from V and 8 bases from J; junction bases left unmatched: 6. Here the CDR3 reads CASSVTGGYEKLFF. The CDR3 coding sequence is TGTGCCAGCAGTGTTACAGGGGGTTACGAAAAACTGTTTTTT.

The CDR3 DNA reads TGTGCCAGCAGATCAGGGGCCGCCTCTGGAAACACCATATATTTT. This gives the protein CASRSGAASGNTIYF. This chain uses TRBV6-1 with TRBJ1-3; the D gene is possibly TRBD1 (6 bases). The CDR3 covers 15 residues. Between the trimmed V and J ends, which lost 6 bases and 0 bases, there was a span of 12 bases. Looked up from germline, CDR1 is MNHNS and CDR2 is SASEGT.

The count of this clone is one. Here the CDR3 reads CASSYDRPEAFF. The CDR3 DNA sequence: TGTGCCAGCAGTTACGACAGACCTGAAGCTTTCTTT. The chain combines TRBV6-6 with TRBJ1-1, with a tentative D call TRBD1 (5 bases). Looked up from germline, CDR1 is MNHNY and CDR2 is SVGAGI (reference sequence). Trimming removed 2 bases from V and 6 bases from J, with 7 bases in between. The CDR3 sequence is 12 residues long.

The chain uses TRBV2 and TRBJ1-6, with D maybe TRBD1 (5 bases). CDR1 and CDR2 (germline): SNHLY, FYNNEI. With 6 bases removed from V and 7 bases from J, the gap between germline ends came to 10 bases. This CDR3 comprises 13 residues. The CDR3 DNA sequence: TGTGCCAGCAGGGGGCAGACCAATTCACCCCTCCACTTT. This translates into CASRGQTNSPLHF.

The chain has TRBV4-3 and TRBJ2-1; 10 bases are shared with TRBD1. V was pared by 2 bases and J by 6 bases, with 7 bases of the junction left unmatched. The CDR3 is made up of 16 amino acids. Germline CDR1 is LGHNA and CDR2 is YSLEER. CDR3 loop: CASSQWGDRGGNEQFF. The CDR3, as DNA: TGCGCCAGCAGCCAATGGGGGGACAGGGGAGGCAATGAGCAGTTCTTC.

V and J are TRBV18 and TRBJ2-5, with TRBD1 matching 7 bases. Germline loops: CDR1 KGHSH, CDR2 LQKENI. There are 14 residues in the CDR3. V lost 3 bases, J lost 1 base, and 2 bases stayed unmatched. For the CDR3, the DNA is TGTGCCAGCTCACCGCAGGGGGTCCAAGAGACCCAGTACTTC. It encodes CASSPQGVQETQYF.

The chain employs TRBV5-4 and TRBJ2-5; 8 nucleotides line up with TRBD2. The CDR3 is made up of 14 amino acids. Trimming took 0 bases from V and 2 from J; bases not matched to a gene: 0. Germline-derived CDR1 and CDR2 are SGHNT and YYREEE (reference sequence). CDR3 bases: TGTGCCAGCAGCTTGGCGGGGGGGCAAGAGACCCAGTACTTC. Encoded protein: CASSLAGGQETQYF.

This chain uses TRBV27 with TRBJ2-7; 9 bases are shared with TRBD1. Germline CDR1 is MNHEY and CDR2 is SMNVEV (reference sequence). Losses at the gene ends were 4 bases for V and 4 bases for J; bases not matched to a gene: 5. The CDR3 is made up of 14 amino acids. CDR3 sequence (DNA): TGTGCCAGCAGTTCATGGGACAGGGTGTACGAGCAGTACTTC. Translating gives CASSSWDRVYEQYF.

The chain employs TRBV19 and TRBJ2-3; a weak D match, TRBD2 (5 bases). V was cut by 6 bases and J by 4 bases, with 17 bases left in between. CDR3 length: 15 amino acids. The germline gives CDR1 LNHDA, CDR2 SQIVND (reference sequence). CDR3 residues: CASSTIDRGADTQYF. CDR3 sequence (DNA): TGTGCCAGTAGCACCATCGACCGGGGTGCAGATACGCAGTATTTT.

Worth noting for this clone: One junction end does not reproduce the germline sequence, and a read error may be involved. V and J are TRBV7-9 and TRBJ1-5; no definite D call. CDR3 size: 12 residues. Germline V CDR1 and CDR2: SEHNR, FQNEAQ (reference sequence). The CDR3 region is CSSSLGRQPQHF. The CDR3 DNA sequence: TGTTCCAGCAGCTTAGGTCGGCAGCCCCAGCATTTT.

This rearrangement joins TRBV11-3 to TRBJ2-2; 12 bases map to TRBD2. The CDR3 spans 16 residues. From germline, CDR1 is SGHNT and CDR2 YENEEA. Trimming removed 8 bases from V and 3 bases from J; junction bases left unmatched: 7. As DNA, the CDR3 is TGTGCCAGCCTAGCGGGAGGGAGGGCCTACACCGGGGAGCTGTTTTTT. It codes for CASLAGGRAYTGELFF.

This clone was observed a few times. This chain joins TRBV7-6 and TRBJ2-5; 10 nucleotides agree with TRBD2. Germline lookup yields CDR1 SGHVS and CDR2 FNYEAQ. Trimming took 5 bases from V and 2 from J; bases not matched to a gene: 5. CDR3 length: 15 residues. The CDR3 DNA sequence: TGTGCCAGCAGCGCCGGGACTAGCGCTCAAGAGACCCAGTACTTC. Protein: CASSAGTSAQETQYF.

The chain couples TRBV7-9 to TRBJ2-5; D is undetermined. Germline V gives CDR1 SEHNR, CDR2 FQNEAQ (reference sequence). This CDR3 has 12 amino acids. Trimming took off 5 bases at V and 9 bases at J, with 13 bases between the two ends. The CDR3, as DNA: TGTGCCAGCAGCCCCGGCCTTCGGGCCCAGTACTTC. Its translation: CASSPGLRAQYF.

The chain uses TRBV4-3 and TRBJ2-4; 10 nucleotides match TRBD1. CDR3 length equals 15 residues. Per the germline V gene, CDR1 is LGHNA and CDR2 is YSLEER. J gave up 7 bases and V 4 bases, and 7 bases lay outside the gene matches. CDR3 DNA sequence: TGCGCCAGCAGCCCAGGGACAGGGGACTTGAACATTCAGTACTTC. Its translation: CASSPGTGDLNIQYF.

The sample holds one count of this clone. V usage is TRBV14 and J usage is TRBJ2-7; D unresolved. CDR3 length: 14 residues. Between the trimmed V and J ends, which lost 4 bases and 1 base, there was a span of 11 bases. In germline, CDR1 is SGHDN, CDR2 FVKESK. CDR3 loop: CASSPALTSYEQYF. CDR3 in DNA: TGTGCCAGCAGCCCCGCCTTGACTTCCTACGAGCAGTACTTC.

The chain recombines TRBV28 with TRBJ1-6, with D perhaps matching TRBD1 (6 bases). The V end lost 8 bases, the J end lost 0 bases, and 14 bases lay between the germline ends. Germline loops: CDR1 MDHEN, CDR2 SYDVKM. This CDR3 contains 16 residues. CDR3 DNA sequence: TGTGCCAGCGCCTGGCGGACAGACTCCTATAATTCACCCCTCCACTTT. Encoded protein: CASAWRTDSYNSPLHF.

V gene TRBV7-2 combines with J gene TRBJ2-3; D unresolved. V lost 0 bases, J lost 6 bases, and 7 bases lay in between. Germline CDR1 SGHTA, CDR2 FQGNSA. This CDR3 has 13 amino acids. The CDR3: CASSLAQADTQYF. DNA for the CDR3: TGTGCCAGCAGCTTAGCCCAGGCGGATACGCAGTATTTT.

This chain uses TRBV19 with TRBJ1-1; the match to TRBD1 covers 9 bases. The V gene's germline CDR1 is LNHDA and CDR2 SQIVND (reference sequence). With 5 bases clipped from V and 4 bases from J, the junction kept 5 bases outside the gene matches. There are 14 residues in the CDR3. The CDR3 DNA sequence: TGTGCCAGTAGTCACCGGGACAGGGTCACTGAAGCTTTCTTT. It specifies CASSHRDRVTEAFF.

The chain recombines TRBV7-8 with TRBJ2-7; 7 nucleotides line up with TRBD2. With 2 bases clipped from V and 2 bases from J, the junction kept 3 bases outside the gene matches. The CDR3 has 14 residues. Germline CDR1 SGHVS, CDR2 FQNEAQ. The CDR3 DNA reads as TGTGCCAGCAGCTTAAGCGGGGATGCCTACGAGCAGTACTTC. Translation gives CASSLSGDAYEQYF.

The chain links TRBV10-3 to TRBJ2-5, with TRBD1 identical over 11 bases. V trimming: 2 bases; J trimming: 5 bases; junction bases outside the gene matches: 4. This CDR3 comprises 15 residues. Germline loops: CDR1 ENHRY, CDR2 SYGVKD. CDR3 nucleotide sequence: TGTGCCATCAGTGAGCCGGGACAGGGGGACGAGACCCAGTACTTC. Protein product: CAISEPGQGDETQYF.

This clone showed up just a few times. The rearrangement links TRBV19 to TRBJ1-1; possibly TRBD1 for D (5 bases). V dropped 1 base and J dropped 13 bases, with 13 bases sitting between them. This CDR3 spans 12 amino acids. Germline V gives CDR1 LNHDA, CDR2 SQIVND (reference sequence). Here the CDR3 reads CASSIARDSVFF. In DNA, the CDR3 is TGTGCCAGTAGTATAGCCCGGGACTCAGTTTTCTTT.

This rearrangement joins TRBV2 to TRBJ1-1; no clear D gene. This CDR3 is 13 amino acids long. V was cut by 7 bases and J by 4 bases, with 13 bases left in between. CDR1 SNHLY and CDR2 FYNNEI come from the germline V gene. CDR3 coding DNA: TGTGCCAGCAAAGCCCAAGTGAGCACTGAAGCTTTCTTT. It yields the protein CASKAQVSTEAFF.

This clone was seen once. The gene calls are TRBV11-3 and TRBJ2-5; 14 bases align to TRBD2. This CDR3 has 17 residues. Per the germline V gene, CDR1 is SGHNT and CDR2 is YENEEA. The junction had 13 bases not matched to a gene; V was cut back by 8 bases and J by 5 bases. As DNA, the CDR3 is TGTGCCAGCTCTCCTGGGACTAGCGGGAGAGGAGACGAGACCCAGTACTTC. This gives the protein CASSPGTSGRGDETQYF.

In this sample, this clone turned up once. V usage is TRBV4-1 and J usage is TRBJ1-2; 11 bases agree with TRBD1. The V segment lost 1 base and the J segment 4 bases; nucleotides outside the gene matches: 5. The CDR3 loop spans 16 amino acids. The germline V gene has CDR1 MGHRA and CDR2 YSYEKL. The CDR3 loop reads CASSQGTGGRGYGYTF. CDR3 coding DNA: TGCGCCAGCAGCCAAGGGACAGGGGGCCGAGGCTATGGCTACACCTTC.

Points on this clone: Germline and junction disagree at one end, which may indicate a read error. The rearrangement uses TRBV7-9 and TRBJ2-7; D may be TRBD2 (5 bases). CDR1 SEHNR and CDR2 FQNEAQ come from the germline V gene (reference sequence). CDR3 length equals 16 residues. CDR3 nucleotide sequence: TGTTCCAGCAGTTCTAGCACCTCGGAGACAAACTACGAGCAGTACTTC. Translated, it gives CSSSSSTSETNYEQYF.

This chain uses TRBV5-5 with TRBJ2-4; 8 bases align to TRBD1. The CDR3 is 13 amino acids. The V and J ends lost 5 bases and 8 bases, in that order; junction bases with no gene match: 6. The germline V gene encodes CDR1 SGHKS and CDR2 YYEKEE (reference sequence). CDR3 amino acids: CASSLTGDYIQYF. CDR3 bases: TGTGCCAGCAGTTTGACAGGGGATTACATTCAGTACTTC.